The clone carrying this T cell receptor (beta chain) was seen many times. The data stem from a study of CD8 T cells in ankylosing spondylitis. TCRdb independently ran MiXCR on the 5' RACE reads; one entry per CDR3 protein. The sample lists about 240,000 distinct CDR3 sequences, about 10% occurring once. The CDR3 covers 13 residues. Germline lookup yields CDR1 SGHTA and CDR2 FQGNSA. V lost 4 bases and J 4 bases, leaving 11 bases between the germline ends. The V call is TRBV7-2, the J call TRBJ2-7; D ambiguous. Sequences were obtained from blood, either unsorted or a sorted T cell fraction (not recorded which). The clonotype originates from a male donor with ankylosing spondylitis or in good health (not recorded which). The CDR3 DNA reads TGTGCCAGCAGCTCCAGGACCTCTTACGAGCAGTACTTC. It codes for CASSSRTSYEQYF.